This is a list of T cell receptor beta chains from one sample in a study of blood T cell repertoires in COVID-19. Generated by immunoSEQ multiplex PCR, the TCRdb table keeps only in-frame clones and is missing some. The table has about 90,000 clones, about 89% seen once. The sample consisted of peripheral blood. The origin of the receptors is a human donor with active COVID-19. The donor label of this sample is uncertain. CDR3s include the opening cysteine and the closing phenylalanine or tryptophan. The D gene is left open where the match is weak. Size values are once, few and many counts, or a class for expanded clones, and some rows have none.

J gene	clone size	V gene	D gene	CDR3 DNA	CDR3 protein
TRBJ2-1	-	TRBV19	-	TGTGCCAGTAGTTCGGCCGTCTCCGGAGAACAGTTCTTC	CASSSAVSGEQFF
TRBJ2-3	-	TRBV11-2	TRBD1	TGTGCCAGCAGCTTAGGGACAGGGGGCACAGATACGCAGTATTTT	CASSLGTGGTDTQYF
TRBJ1-5	once	TRBV28	-	TGTGCCAGCATGGGGGGTTATCCTGATCAGCCCCAGCATTTT	CASMGGYPDQPQHF
TRBJ2-1	-	TRBV9	TRBD2	TGTGCCAGCAGCGCCGGACTAGCGTACAATGAGCAGTTCTTC	CASSAGLAYNEQFF
TRBJ1-4	-	TRBV25-1	TRBD1	TGTGCCAGCAGTGAGGGACAGGTTGAAAAACTGTTTTTT	CASSEGQVEKLFF
TRBJ1-2	-	TRBV19	TRBD1	TGTGCCAGTAGTCCCCGACAGGGAGAGGACTATGGCTACACCTTC	CASSPRQGEDYGYTF
TRBJ2-7	-	TRBV27	TRBD1	TGTGCCAGCAGTTTAGGTACAGGGGGGCAGTACTTC	CASSLGTGGQYF
TRBJ1-1	-	TRBV18	TRBD1	TGTGCCAGCTCACCAGAAGGTGTAGGGACAGGGGACATGAACACTGAAGCTTTCTTT	CASSPEGVGTGDMNTEAFF
TRBJ1-1	-	TRBV28	-	TGTGCCAGCAGCGAGGCCCCAAACACTGAAGCTTTCTTT	CASSEAPNTEAFF
TRBJ1-1	-	TRBV11-3	TRBD1	TGTGCCAGCAGCTTAGAACACTACAGGGGTTCTAACACTGAAGCTTTCTTT	CASSLEHYRGSNTEAFF
TRBJ1-2	-	TRBV18	TRBD1	TGTGCCAGCTCAGGACAGGGGGCGCAAGGCTACACCTTC	CASSGQGAQGYTF
TRBJ2-3	once	TRBV3-1/TRBV3-2	TRBD2	TGTGCCAGCAGCCAAGGGCGGGGGGGCTCGCCGCAGTATTTT	CASSQGRGGSPQYF
TRBJ2-3	-	TRBV11-2	TRBD2	TGTGCCAGCAGCTCTTTAGCGGGGGGGCATACAGATACGCAGTATTTT	CASSSLAGGHTDTQYF
TRBJ2-3	-	TRBV5-1	-	TGCGCCAGCAGCCCCGGGACTCCCACAGATACGCAGTATTTT	CASSPGTPTDTQYF
TRBJ2-3	-	TRBV5-4	-	TGTGCCAGCAGCTTTATGGGCGCCTCTAGCACAGATACGCAGTATTTT	CASSFMGASSTDTQYF
TRBJ2-7	-	TRBV3-1/TRBV3-2	-	TGTGCCAGCAGGGTGGGCAGCGGCGAGCAGTACTTC	CASRVGSGEQYF
TRBJ2-5	-	TRBV27	TRBD1	TGTGCCAGCAGTACCCTGACAGGGTACCAAGAGACCCAGTACTTC	CASSTLTGYQETQYF
TRBJ2-3	-	TRBV4-2	TRBD2	TGTGCCAGCAGCCAAGAGGGCCTAGCGGGGACAGATACGCAGTATTTT	CASSQEGLAGTDTQYF
TRBJ2-2	-	TRBV5-1	-	TGCGCCAGCAGCTTACAGCGGTTCACCGGGGAGCTGTTTTTT	CASSLQRFTGELFF
TRBJ1-2	-	TRBV29-1	-	TGCAGCGCCGTTCAGGGGTCCAGTAACTATGGCTACACCTTC	CSAVQGSSNYGYTF
TRBJ1-1	-	TRBV2	TRBD1	TGTGCCAGCAGTGAAGAACAGGGGGCGTCAGCTTTCTTT	CASSEEQGASAFF
TRBJ1-2	-	TRBV4-1	-	TGCGCCAGCAGCCAAGACAGGGGCGGCTACACCTTC	CASSQDRGGYTF
TRBJ2-7	-	TRBV5-1	TRBD2	TGCGCCAGCAGCTTGGACCTAGCGGGTGGCGAGCAGTACTTC	CASSLDLAGGEQYF
TRBJ1-4	-	TRBV12-3/TRBV12-4	-	TGTGCCAGCAGTTTTAACCGGGATGAAAAACTGTTTTTT	CASSFNRDEKLFF
TRBJ2-3	-	TRBV19	TRBD2	TGTGCCACTCAGTCCGGGGGGGCCACAGATACGCAGTATTTT	CATQSGGATDTQYF
TRBJ2-7	-	TRBV18	TRBD1	TGTGCCAGCTCACTTCCAACAGGGGGGCCAACCACCTACGAGCAGTACTTC	CASSLPTGGPTTYEQYF
TRBJ2-2	-	TRBV3-1/TRBV3-2	TRBD2	TGTGCCAGCAGCCTAAGACCCGCGGGGGGGCCCAGGGAGCTGTTTTTT	CASSLRPAGGPRELFF
TRBJ1-5	-	TRBV6-2/TRBV6-3	-	TGTGCCAGCAGTTACGGCAGGAGCAATCAGCCCCAGCATTTT	CASSYGRSNQPQHF
TRBJ2-1	-	TRBV6-6	-	TGTGCCAGCAGGCGTGAGGGGGAGAGCTCCTACAATGAGCAGTTCTTC	CASRREGESSYNEQFF
TRBJ1-6	-	TRBV18	-	TGTGCCAGCTCACCCCTTAATTCACCCCTCCACTTT	CASSPLNSPLHF
TRBJ2-5	once	TRBV21-1	-	TGTGCCAGCGATGGGTCTGGGGCGGGGGGGCCGGAGACCCAGTACTTC	CASDGSGAGGPETQYF
TRBJ1-5	once	TRBV6-2/TRBV6-3	-	TGTGCCAGCAGTAAACAGGGTACCTTCACGGTGAGCAATCAGCCCCAGCATTTT	CASSKQGTFTVSNQPQHF
TRBJ2-1	-	TRBV12-3/TRBV12-4	-	TGTGCCAGCAGTCAGACTAGTTCCCATGAGCAGTTCTTC	CASSQTSSHEQFF